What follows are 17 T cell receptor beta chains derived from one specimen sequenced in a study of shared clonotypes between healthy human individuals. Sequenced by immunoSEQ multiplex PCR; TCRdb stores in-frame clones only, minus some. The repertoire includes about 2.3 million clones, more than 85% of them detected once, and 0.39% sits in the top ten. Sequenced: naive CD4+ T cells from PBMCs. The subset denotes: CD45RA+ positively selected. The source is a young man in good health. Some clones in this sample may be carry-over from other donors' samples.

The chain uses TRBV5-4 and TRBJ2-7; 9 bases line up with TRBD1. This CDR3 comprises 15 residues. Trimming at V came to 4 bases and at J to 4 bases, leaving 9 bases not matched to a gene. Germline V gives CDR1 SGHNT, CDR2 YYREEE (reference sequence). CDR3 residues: CASSPSGTGKYEQYF. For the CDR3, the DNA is TGTGCCAGCAGCCCCTCAGGGACAGGGAAGTACGAGCAGTACTTC.

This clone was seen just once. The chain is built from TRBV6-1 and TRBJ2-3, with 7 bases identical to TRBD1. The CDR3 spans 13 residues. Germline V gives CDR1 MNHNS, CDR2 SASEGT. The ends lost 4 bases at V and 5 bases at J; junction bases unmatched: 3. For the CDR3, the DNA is TGTGCCAGCAGTGCGGACAGGAGAGATACGCAGTATTTT. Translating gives CASSADRRDTQYF.

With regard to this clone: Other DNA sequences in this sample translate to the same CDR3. CDR3 bases: TGTGCCAGCAAGGGGTCTGGAAACACCATATATTTT. Residues: CASKGSGNTIYF. The chain recombines TRBV28 with TRBJ1-3, with a tentative D call TRBD1 (5 bases). V was cut by 7 bases and J by 1 base, with 5 bases left in between. The germline gives CDR1 MDHEN, CDR2 SYDVKM. The CDR3 contains 12 residues.

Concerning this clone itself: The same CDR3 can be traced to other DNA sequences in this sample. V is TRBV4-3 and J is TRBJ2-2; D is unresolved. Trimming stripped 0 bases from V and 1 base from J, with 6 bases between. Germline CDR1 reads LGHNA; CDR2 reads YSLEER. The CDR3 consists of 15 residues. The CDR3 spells CASSQDPGNTGELFF. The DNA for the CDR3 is TGCGCCAGCAGCCAAGATCCCGGGAACACCGGGGAGCTGTTTTTT.

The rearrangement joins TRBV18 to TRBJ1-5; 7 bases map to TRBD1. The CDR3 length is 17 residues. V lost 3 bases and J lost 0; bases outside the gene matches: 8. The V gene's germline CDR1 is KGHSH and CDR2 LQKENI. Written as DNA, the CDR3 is TGTGCCAGCTCACCGACAGGGTATCGGTATAGCAATCAGCCCCAGCATTTT. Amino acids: CASSPTGYRYSNQPQHF.

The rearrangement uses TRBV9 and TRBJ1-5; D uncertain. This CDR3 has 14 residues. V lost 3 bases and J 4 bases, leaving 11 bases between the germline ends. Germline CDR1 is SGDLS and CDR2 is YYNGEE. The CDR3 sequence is CASSEDPYNQPQHF. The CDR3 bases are TGTGCCAGCAGCGAGGACCCTTATAATCAGCCCCAGCATTTT.

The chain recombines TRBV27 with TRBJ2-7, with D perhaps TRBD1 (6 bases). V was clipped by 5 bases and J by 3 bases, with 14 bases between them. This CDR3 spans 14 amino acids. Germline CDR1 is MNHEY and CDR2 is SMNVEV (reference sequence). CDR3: CASSTLRDIYEQYF. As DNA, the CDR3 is TGTGCCAGCAGTACCCTCAGGGACATCTACGAGCAGTACTTC.

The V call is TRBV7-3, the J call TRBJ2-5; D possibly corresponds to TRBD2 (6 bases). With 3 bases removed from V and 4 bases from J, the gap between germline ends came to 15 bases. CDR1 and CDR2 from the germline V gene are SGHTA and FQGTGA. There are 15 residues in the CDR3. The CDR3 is CASSFTGTHGETQYF. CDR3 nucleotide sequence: TGTGCCAGCAGCTTCACCGGGACTCACGGAGAGACCCAGTACTTC. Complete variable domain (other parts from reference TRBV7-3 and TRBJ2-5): GAGVSQTPSNKVTEKGKYVELRCDPISGHTALYWYRQSLGQGPEFLIYFQGTGAADDSGLPNDRFFAVRPEGSVSTLKIQRTERGDSAVYLCASSFTGTHGETQYFGPGTRLLVL.

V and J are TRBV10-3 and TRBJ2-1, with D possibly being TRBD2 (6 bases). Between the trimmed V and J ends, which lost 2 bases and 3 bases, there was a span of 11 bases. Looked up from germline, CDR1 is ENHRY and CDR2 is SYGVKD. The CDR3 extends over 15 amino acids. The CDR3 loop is CAISESSGHYNEQFF. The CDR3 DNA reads TGTGCCATCAGTGAGAGTAGCGGACACTACAATGAGCAGTTCTTC.

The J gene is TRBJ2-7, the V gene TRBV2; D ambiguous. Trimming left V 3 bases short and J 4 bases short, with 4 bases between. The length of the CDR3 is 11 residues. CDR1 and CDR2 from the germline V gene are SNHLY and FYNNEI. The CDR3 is CASSEWYEQYF. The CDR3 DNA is TGTGCCAGCAGTGAGTGGTACGAGCAGTACTTC.

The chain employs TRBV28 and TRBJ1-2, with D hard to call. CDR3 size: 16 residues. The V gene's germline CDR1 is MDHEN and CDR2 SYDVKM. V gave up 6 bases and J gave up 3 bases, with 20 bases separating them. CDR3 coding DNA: TGTGCCAGCAGCTTCCTTAGGTCTGAATACCACTATGGCTACACCTTC. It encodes CASSFLRSEYHYGYTF.

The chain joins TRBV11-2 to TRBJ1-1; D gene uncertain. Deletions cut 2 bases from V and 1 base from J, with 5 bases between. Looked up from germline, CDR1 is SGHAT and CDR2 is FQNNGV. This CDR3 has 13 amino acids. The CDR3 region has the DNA TGTGCCAGCAGCTTATATGAGAACACTGAAGCTTTCTTT. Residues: CASSLYENTEAFF. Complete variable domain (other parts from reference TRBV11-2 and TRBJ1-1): EAGVAQSPRYKIIEKRQSVAFWCNPISGHATLYWYQQILGQGPKLLIQFQNNGVVDDSQLPKDRFSAERLKGVDSTLKIQPAKLEDSAVYLCASSLYENTEAFFGQGTRLTVV.

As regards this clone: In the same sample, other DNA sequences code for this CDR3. For the CDR3, the DNA is TGTGCCAGCAGCCAAGAGTATGGCTACACCTTC. Protein: CASSQEYGYTF. The genes are TRBV4-2 and TRBJ1-2, with unresolved D. The CDR3 contains 11 residues. Per germline, CDR1 LGHNA and CDR2 YNFKEQ. Trimming left V 0 bases short and J 5 bases short, with 1 base between.

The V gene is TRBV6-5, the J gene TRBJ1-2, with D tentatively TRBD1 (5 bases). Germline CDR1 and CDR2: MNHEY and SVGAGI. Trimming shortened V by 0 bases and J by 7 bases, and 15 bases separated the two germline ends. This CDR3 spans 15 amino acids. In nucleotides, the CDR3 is TGTGCCAGCAGTTACTCGATTGGAGGGGCCGGTGGCTACACCTTC. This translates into CASSYSIGGAGGYTF.

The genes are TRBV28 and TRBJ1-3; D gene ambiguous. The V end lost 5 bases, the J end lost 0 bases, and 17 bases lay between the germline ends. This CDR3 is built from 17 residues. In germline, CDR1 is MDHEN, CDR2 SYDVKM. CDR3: CASSRPPPADSGNTIYF. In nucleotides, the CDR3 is TGTGCCAGCAGTAGGCCCCCCCCGGCTGACTCTGGAAACACCATATATTTT.

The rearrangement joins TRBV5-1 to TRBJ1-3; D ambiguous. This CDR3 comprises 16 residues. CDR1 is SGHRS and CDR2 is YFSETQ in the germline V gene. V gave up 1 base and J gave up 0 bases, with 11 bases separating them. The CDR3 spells CASSLNSHNSGNTIYF. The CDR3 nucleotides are TGCGCCAGCAGCTTGAACAGCCACAACTCTGGAAACACCATATATTTT.

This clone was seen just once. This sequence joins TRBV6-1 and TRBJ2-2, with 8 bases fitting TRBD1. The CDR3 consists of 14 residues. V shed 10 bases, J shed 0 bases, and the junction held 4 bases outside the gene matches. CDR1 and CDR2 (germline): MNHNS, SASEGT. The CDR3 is CAIRDRTNTGELFF. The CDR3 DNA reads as TGTGCCATCCGGGACAGGACGAACACCGGGGAGCTGTTTTTT.